One and the same sample provided the 6 T cell receptor beta chains below, sequenced in a study of T cells in Graves' hyperthyroidism and ophthalmopathy. TCR beta CDR3 regions were amplified from RNA. HTBI primers were employed in a first-round RT-PCR of the TCR CDR3. MiXCR, applied by TCRdb to the multiplex PCR reads, yields one record per CDR3 protein. This sample carries 600,000 or so distinct CDR3 sequences, 15% to 20% of them seen once, and the ten largest clones take about 3.8%. The sequencing sample was made of blood. Source of these receptors: a woman aged 25 to 39 with Graves' hyperthyroidism.

This clonotype was seen many times. As DNA, the CDR3 is TGTGCTAGCGGCTTAGCGAAGGGAGAGACCCAGTACTTC. This gives the protein CASGLAKGETQYF. The chain links TRBV7-7 to TRBJ2-5; D perhaps matches TRBD2 (6 bases). CDR3 length equals 13 residues. The germline V gene encodes CDR1 SSHAT and CDR2 FNYEAQ (reference sequence).

This clonotype was seen repeatedly, ten times or more. The chain employs TRBV11-2 and TRBJ2-3; D is perhaps TRBD1 or TRBD2 (5 bases each). The germline V and J ends were trimmed by 4 bases and 1 base, with 15 bases remaining between them. Germline V lookup: CDR1 SGHAT, CDR2 FQNNGV. The CDR3 is made up of 16 amino acids. The CDR3 loop is CASSSTGTGRTDTQYF. The DNA for the CDR3 is TGTGCCAGCAGCTCTACCGGGACGGGACGCACAGATACGCAGTATTTT.

At least ten counts were recorded for this clonotype. V and J are TRBV28 and TRBJ2-3; tentative D call: TRBD1 (5 bases). This CDR3 comprises 17 residues. Trimming stripped 6 bases from V and 1 base from J, with 20 bases between. CDR1 and CDR2 from the germline V gene are MDHEN and SYDVKM. The CDR3 loop reads CASRPSGLGPGTDTQYF. The CDR3, as DNA: TGTGCCAGCAGGCCCAGTGGGTTGGGGCCGGGCACAGATACGCAGTATTTT.

This clonotype was recorded at least ten times. This chain joins TRBV20-1 and TRBJ2-1; 10 nucleotides agree with TRBD2. Per germline, CDR1 DFQATT and CDR2 SNEGSKA (reference sequence). CDR3 length equals 14 residues. V lost 3 bases and J lost 5; bases outside the gene matches: 4. This CDR3 is CSASTSGKNNEQFF. CDR3 sequence (DNA): TGCAGTGCTAGCACTAGCGGGAAAAACAATGAGCAGTTCTTC.

This clonotype turned up a few times. The V and J genes are TRBV20-1 and TRBJ2-1; D gene unclear. The germline CDR1 and CDR2 sequences are DFQATT and SNEGSKA (reference sequence). The length of the CDR3 is 15 residues. Trimming stripped 0 bases from V and 1 base from J, with 10 bases between. CDR3 region: CSARDLGKSYNEQFF. The CDR3 bases are TGCAGTGCTAGAGATCTGGGGAAATCCTACAATGAGCAGTTCTTC.

The CDR3 loop is CASSIGRAANTEAFF. The CDR3 DNA sequence: TGTGCCAGTAGTATAGGAAGGGCAGCGAACACTGAAGCTTTCTTT. The chain is built from TRBV19 and TRBJ1-1, with unresolved D. With 1 base removed from V and 1 base from J, the gap between germline ends came to 10 bases. CDR3 length equals 15 residues. The germline CDR1 and CDR2 sequences are LNHDA and SQIVND (reference sequence).